Below are 24 T cell receptor beta chains sequenced from a single sample in a study of T-cell memory formation after mild COVID-19. TCRdb redid the calling of the 5' RACE reads with MiXCR, one entry per CDR3 protein. The sample has a few hundred thousand distinct CDR3 sequences; 20% to 25% are singletons. Source material: PBMCs or a T cell subset sorted from them (not recorded which). The receptors come from an adult woman who had mild COVID-19 (a few samples of this study predate the infection). Cell type and time point are not known.

J is TRBJ1-1 and V is TRBV9; 7 bases line up with TRBD1. V lost 7 bases and J lost 3; bases outside the gene matches: 15. CDR1 and CDR2 (germline): SGDLS, YYNGEE. The CDR3 sequence is 16 residues long. CDR3 in DNA: TGTGCCAGCGGACCGACAGGGCAAAGAGTAGACACTGAAGCTTTCTTT. It encodes CASGPTGQRVDTEAFF.

The rearrangement links TRBV4-1 to TRBJ2-3; possible D gene TRBD2, 5 bases. Germline V gene lookup returns CDR1 MGHRA and CDR2 YSYEKL. V lost 1 base, J lost 6 bases, and 11 bases lay in between. This CDR3 is 14 amino acids long. CDR3 in DNA: TGCGCCAGCAGCCAAGTACTAGTTTCGGATACGCAGTATTTT. The encoded protein is CASSQVLVSDTQYF.

The chain joins TRBV6-5 to TRBJ2-1; TRBD2 aligns across 7 bases. CDR1 is MNHEY and CDR2 is SVGAGI in the germline V gene. V trimming: 5 bases; J trimming: 6 bases; junction bases outside the gene matches: 10. This CDR3 contains 15 residues. The CDR3 here is CASSPLAASLNEQFF. The DNA of the CDR3 is TGTGCCAGCAGTCCCCTAGCGGCGAGCCTCAATGAGCAGTTCTTC.

This sequence joins TRBV12-3 or TRBV12-4 and TRBJ1-2; D gene uncertain. Between the trimmed V and J ends, which lost 7 bases and 6 bases, there was a span of 24 bases. This CDR3 is 16 amino acids long. CDR3 sequence reads: CASTHPAGSGIDGYTF. The CDR3 DNA follows: TGTGCCAGCACCCACCCGGCAGGTTCAGGAATCGATGGCTACACCTTC.

The chain employs TRBV7-2 and TRBJ2-2; 7 bases fit TRBD1. Germline CDR1 and CDR2: SGHTA and FQGNSA. This CDR3 region has 14 residues. The V and J ends lost 1 base and 8 bases, in that order; junction bases with no gene match: 4. CDR3 nucleotides: TGTGCCAGCAGCTTAGACAGGGGATTTGGGGAGCTGTTTTTT. Encoded protein: CASSLDRGFGELFF.

This clonotype was recorded a few times. This chain links TRBV5-1 with TRBJ2-3; D not resolved. The CDR3 length is 15 residues. Germline V gives CDR1 SGHRS, CDR2 YFSETQ. The V end was cut by 3 bases, the J end by 2 bases, with 13 bases between. The CDR3 here is CASSSNGPYTDTQYF. As DNA, the CDR3 is TGCGCCAGCAGCTCCAACGGGCCTTACACAGATACGCAGTATTTT.

The chain is built from TRBV12-3 or TRBV12-4 and TRBJ2-3, with D maybe TRBD1 (6 bases). This CDR3 has 14 amino acids. Trimming pared 7 bases from V and 4 bases from J, leaving 15 bases between. CDR3: CASIQDQGPDTQYF. CDR3 sequence (DNA): TGTGCCAGCATCCAGGACCAGGGGCCAGATACGCAGTATTTT.

J is TRBJ1-2 and V is TRBV7-2; TRBD1 might be the D (5 bases). The CDR3 spans 15 residues. Germline-derived CDR1 and CDR2 are SGHTA and FQGNSA. V was pared by 5 bases and J by 6 bases, with 19 bases between. Here the CDR3 reads CASSRRTARGNGYTF. The CDR3 nucleotides read TGTGCCAGCAGCCGACGGACCGCCCGGGGCAATGGCTACACCTTC.

The chain is built from TRBV9 and TRBJ2-6; possible D gene TRBD2, 6 bases. Deletions cut 3 bases from V and 1 base from J, with 14 bases between. Germline loops: CDR1 SGDLS, CDR2 YYNGEE. The CDR3 has 17 residues. The CDR3 DNA sequence: TGTGCCAGCAGCGACCCGGGACTCACATCTGGGGCCAACGTCCTGACTTTC. Residues: CASSDPGLTSGANVLTF.

This clonotype showed up many times. This sequence joins TRBV20-1 and TRBJ2-5, with 11 bases lining up with TRBD2. The V and J ends lost 4 bases and 2 bases, in that order; junction bases with no gene match: 6. Germline V gene lookup returns CDR1 DFQATT and CDR2 SNEGSKA (reference sequence). The CDR3 has 15 amino acids. The CDR3 reads CSAMPLAGAQETQYF. The DNA of the CDR3 is TGCAGTGCTATGCCACTAGCGGGAGCACAAGAGACCCAGTACTTC.

This clonotype was counted only a few times. J is TRBJ2-7 and V is TRBV5-1, with D maybe TRBD1 (6 bases). Germline loops: CDR1 SGHRS, CDR2 YFSETQ. The CDR3 sequence is 13 residues long. The V gene lost 3 bases and the J gene lost 6 bases, with 13 bases spanning the gap. CDR3 residues: CASSSPWGPEQYF. CDR3 coding DNA: TGCGCCAGCAGCTCGCCCTGGGGGCCCGAGCAGTACTTC.

This clonotype was observed a few times. This chain connects TRBV5-1 to TRBJ2-7; D perhaps matches TRBD1 (5 bases). V was cut by 0 bases and J by 5 bases, with 15 bases left in between. CDR3 length equals 15 residues. The germline gives CDR1 SGHRS, CDR2 YFSETQ. CDR3 bases: TGCGCCAGCAGCTTGGCCCCGCAGGGTGGAAACGAGCAGTACTTC. Its protein product is CASSLAPQGGNEQYF.

This clonotype was counted only a few times. This sequence joins TRBV5-1 and TRBJ1-1, with D unresolved. Trimming cost V 0 bases and J 4 bases, with 7 bases left between them. The CDR3 loop spans 13 amino acids. The germline gives CDR1 SGHRS, CDR2 YFSETQ. CDR3 amino acids: CASSLERGTEAFF. CDR3 DNA sequence: TGCGCCAGCAGCTTGGAGCGCGGCACTGAAGCTTTCTTT.

The DNA of the CDR3 is TGCAGTGCCAGTCACTCAGGTGCAACTAATGAAAAACTGTTTTTT. Its translation is CSASHSGATNEKLFF. The chain uses TRBV20-1 and TRBJ1-4; no reliable D call. Deletions cut 6 bases from V and 0 bases from J, with 14 bases between. The CDR3 loop spans 15 amino acids. Looked up from germline, CDR1 is DFQATT and CDR2 is SNEGSKA (reference sequence).

The chain combines TRBV28 with TRBJ1-1; no firm D call. Trimming took off 2 bases at V and 1 base at J, with 14 bases between the two ends. This CDR3 contains 16 residues. Germline values: CDR1 MDHEN, CDR2 SYDVKM. CDR3 bases: TGTGCCAGCAGTTTAGGGCTACAATTGGGGAACACTGAAGCTTTCTTT. Protein: CASSLGLQLGNTEAFF.

The sample holds many counts of this clonotype. The junction departs from germline at one end; a sequencing error may be responsible. The gene calls are TRBV7-7 and TRBJ2-2; 9 positions match TRBD1. CDR1 and CDR2 (germline): SSHAT, FNYEAQ (reference sequence). The CDR3 spans 16 residues. The CDR3 loop is CASSSGQGKWNGELFF. CDR3 sequence (DNA): TGTGCTAGCAGCTCGGGACAGGGTAAATGGAACGGGGAGCTGTTTTTT.

The sample holds a few counts of this clonotype. J is TRBJ2-6 and V is TRBV24-1; 8 bases agree with TRBD1. This CDR3 contains 16 residues. Germline CDR1 and CDR2: KGHDR and SFDVKD. J gave up 3 bases and V 3 bases, and 3 bases lay outside the gene matches. The DNA of the CDR3 is TGTGCCACCAGTGATCCAGGGGGCGGTGGGGCCAACGTCCTGACTTTC. Amino acids: CATSDPGGGGANVLTF.

This clonotype has only a few counts. The chain carries TRBV12-3 or TRBV12-4 and TRBJ1-1; D is perhaps TRBD1 (6 bases). V gave up 6 bases and J gave up 5 bases, with 19 bases separating them. CDR3 length: 15 amino acids. The CDR3 protein is CASSPRRGPGTEAFF. In nucleotides, the CDR3 is TGTGCCAGCAGCCCTAGACGGGGGCCGGGGACTGAAGCTTTCTTT.

This clonotype turned up a few times. The chain carries TRBV7-7 and TRBJ2-5, with D possibly called TRBD1 or TRBD2 (6 bases each). Trimming removed 5 bases from V and 1 base from J, with 14 bases in between. Germline V CDR1 and CDR2: SSHAT, FNYEAQ (reference sequence). CDR3 length: 15 amino acids. CDR3 protein: CASSTRGQAQETQYF. As DNA, the CDR3 is TGTGCCAGCAGCACGCGGGGACAAGCCCAAGAGACCCAGTACTTC.

Only a few counts were recorded for this clonotype. The chain recombines TRBV7-9 with TRBJ1-1, with D possibly being TRBD1 (6 bases). V shed 5 bases and J shed 0 bases, with 13 bases lying between them. The germline gives CDR1 SEHNR, CDR2 FQNEAQ (reference sequence). The CDR3 spans 15 residues. The CDR3 coding sequence is TGTGCCAGCAGCCCAGACAGGTTTTTGAACACTGAAGCTTTCTTT. The encoded protein is CASSPDRFLNTEAFF.

The chain carries TRBV7-2 and TRBJ2-1; D not certain. The ends were cut back, 3 bases at V and 11 bases at J, with 14 bases in the middle. This CDR3 contains 13 residues. The V gene's germline CDR1 is SGHTA and CDR2 FQGNSA. CDR3 residues: CASSFPSKSQQFF. The CDR3 bases are TGTGCCAGCAGCTTTCCTTCAAAATCCCAGCAGTTCTTC.

This clonotype was seen only a few times. The chain couples TRBV10-3 to TRBJ2-5, with D possibly being TRBD1 (5 bases). The CDR3 has 16 residues. V was trimmed by 6 bases and J by 2 bases, leaving 19 bases between them. CDR1 and CDR2 from the germline V gene are ENHRY and SYGVKD. CDR3 sequence reads: CAIRSDRADRQETQYF. The CDR3 nucleotides are TGTGCCATCAGGAGCGACAGAGCAGACCGACAAGAGACCCAGTACTTC.

This clonotype was seen a few times. This rearrangement joins TRBV5-5 to TRBJ2-3; TRBD1 agrees at 7 bases. Germline V gene sequence: CDR1 SGHKS, CDR2 YYEKEE (reference sequence). This CDR3 has 16 residues. V dropped 2 bases and J dropped 2; count of bases not matched to a gene: 8. The CDR3 DNA sequence: TGTGCCAGCAGCTTCGGCAGGGGGTGGGACACAGATACGCAGTATTTT. Its translation is CASSFGRGWDTDTQYF.

This rearrangement joins TRBV7-9 to TRBJ2-7; tentatively, D is TRBD1 (5 bases). Germline loops: CDR1 SEHNR, CDR2 FQNEAQ (reference sequence). With 1 base removed from V and 3 bases from J, the gap between germline ends came to 16 bases. CDR3 size: 16 residues. The CDR3 is CASSLEVAGANYEQYF. CDR3 nucleotide sequence: TGTGCCAGCAGCTTAGAGGTGGCTGGGGCAAACTACGAGCAGTACTTC.